What follows are 27 T cell receptor beta chains derived from one specimen sequenced in a study of regulatory T cells in long-lasting Graves disease. To make TCR beta libraries, researchers used iRepertoire HTBI primers and Arm-PCR of CDR3 regions. TCRdb independently ran MiXCR on the multiplex PCR reads; one entry per CDR3 protein. The table shows 350,000 to 500,000 distinct CDR3 sequences, with about 14% occurring only once. Noted time point: newly diagnosed GD, antithyroid drugs for less than 3 months. PBMC-extracted RNA yielded the TCR library. These data were likewise used in another study, on T cells in Graves' hyperthyroidism and ophthalmopathy.

The input for sequencing was peripheral blood mononuclear cells (PBMCs), taken at new diagnosis, from a patient treated with antithyroid drugs. Receptor source: a woman in her forties or fifties with Graves disease.

In this sample, this clonotype turned up many times. The DNA for the CDR3 is TGTGCCAGCAGAAACACCCTTCCGAACTACGAGCAGTACTTC. Protein: CASRNTLPNYEQYF. The J gene is TRBJ2-7, the V gene TRBV28, with no clear D. V lost 6 bases, J lost 3 bases, and 15 bases lay in between. The CDR3 loop spans 14 amino acids. Germline V CDR1 and CDR2: MDHEN, SYDVKM.

Many counts were recorded for this clonotype. This chain uses TRBV18 with TRBJ1-1; 7 positions match TRBD1. Germline values: CDR1 KGHSH, CDR2 LQKENI. The CDR3 sequence is 15 residues long. V shed 2 bases, J shed 1 base, and the junction held 4 bases outside the gene matches. The CDR3 sequence: CASSPATGTNTEAFF. CDR3 in DNA: TGTGCCAGCTCACCAGCGACAGGGACGAACACTGAAGCTTTCTTT.

This clonotype was picked up a small number of times. The V and J genes are TRBV10-2 and TRBJ2-3, with 7 bases aligning to TRBD2. Germline V gene sequence: CDR1 WSHSY, CDR2 SAAADI. The CDR3 has 15 amino acids. V shed 4 bases, J shed 4 bases, and the junction held 8 bases outside the gene matches. In DNA, the CDR3 is TGCGCCAGCAGTGCTTGGGGGAGGGCGCCAGATACGCAGTATTTT. It specifies CASSAWGRAPDTQYF.

This clonotype was counted at least ten times. The rearrangement links TRBV28 to TRBJ2-1; 7 bases are a match to TRBD1. J was trimmed by 11 bases and V by 2 bases; bases with no gene match: 3. This CDR3 has 12 residues. Germline V gene data show CDR1 as MDHEN and CDR2 as SYDVKM. The CDR3 here is CASSLLRGKQFF. Here the CDR3 DNA reads TGTGCCAGCAGTTTACTCAGGGGGAAGCAGTTCTTC.

The chain is built from TRBV5-5 and TRBJ2-3, with 10 positions matching TRBD2. The CDR3 length is 16 residues. The V gene's germline CDR1 is SGHKS and CDR2 YYEKEE (reference sequence). V was pared by 4 bases and J by 3 bases, with 8 bases of the junction left unmatched. The CDR3 protein is CASSPLAGAVTDTQYF. The CDR3 DNA sequence: TGTGCCAGCAGCCCGCTAGCGGGAGCGGTGACAGATACGCAGTATTTT.

This clonotype has a count of ten or more. The chain recombines TRBV2 with TRBJ2-7; no clear D gene. This CDR3 is built from 12 residues. Trimming pared 4 bases from V and 3 bases from J, leaving 7 bases between. Germline loops: CDR1 SNHLY, CDR2 FYNNEI. The CDR3 loop is CASSGTDYEQYF. DNA of the CDR3: TGTGCCAGCAGTGGGACCGACTACGAGCAGTACTTC.

This clonotype was observed a few times. The rearrangement uses TRBV10-3 and TRBJ1-4; 9 positions match TRBD1. Germline trimming cut 3 bases from V and 8 bases from J; bases unmatched to any gene: 7. Germline V gives CDR1 ENHRY, CDR2 SYGVKD. This CDR3 is built from 15 residues. DNA of the CDR3: TGTGCCATCAGTGAAACGGACAGGGGATGGGAAAAACTGTTTTTT. Translating it yields CAISETDRGWEKLFF.

This clonotype appeared many times. The chain joins TRBV6-2 or TRBV6-3 to TRBJ1-5; 7 bases fit TRBD1. The germline V gene encodes CDR1 MNHEY and CDR2 SVGEGT. The CDR3 contains 15 residues. The J segment lost 3 bases and the V segment lost 6 bases, leaving 8 bases of the junction unmatched. CDR3 sequence reads: CASSKGQDPNQPQHF. CDR3 coding DNA: TGTGCCAGCAGCAAAGGACAGGACCCCAATCAGCCCCAGCATTTT.

This clonotype has a count of ten or more. The V call is TRBV11-2, the J call TRBJ2-2, with TRBD2 matching 8 bases. V lost 5 bases and J lost 6; bases outside the gene matches: 8. This CDR3 is built from 15 residues. Per germline, CDR1 SGHAT and CDR2 FQNNGV. In DNA form, the CDR3 reads TGTGCCAGCAGCCCCGGGAGGGCCGCATCCGGGGAGCTGTTTTTT. It specifies CASSPGRAASGELFF.

There are a few counts of this clonotype. This chain joins TRBV2 and TRBJ2-7; D is undetermined. This CDR3 contains 13 residues. CDR1 is SNHLY and CDR2 is FYNNEI in the germline V gene. The V end lost 5 bases, the J end lost 1 base, and 9 bases lay between the germline ends. CDR3 sequence (DNA): TGTGCCAGCAGTCCGACCCGTTCCTACGAGCAGTACTTC. Protein sequence: CASSPTRSYEQYF.

The V gene is TRBV20-1, the J gene TRBJ1-2; 9 nucleotides line up with TRBD1. The junction had 26 bases not matched to a gene; V was cut back by 1 base and J by 8 bases. Germline-derived CDR1 and CDR2 are DFQATT and SNEGSKA (reference sequence). This CDR3 contains 20 residues. The chain's CDR3 is CSARGPRDREQGASLWGYTF. The CDR3 DNA reads as TGCAGTGCTAGAGGGCCCAGAGATCGGGAACAGGGGGCTTCCCTATGGGGCTACACCTTC.

There are many counts of this clonotype. This chain uses TRBV7-9 with TRBJ2-7, with 8 bases identical to TRBD2. Germline CDR1 reads SEHNR; CDR2 reads FQNEAQ (reference sequence). The J segment lost 3 bases and the V segment lost 2 bases, leaving 9 bases of the junction unmatched. The CDR3 sequence is 16 residues long. The CDR3 sequence is CASSLSGSRESYEQYF. CDR3 nucleotides: TGTGCCAGCAGCTTAAGCGGGAGCAGGGAAAGCTACGAGCAGTACTTC.

At least ten counts were recorded for this clonotype. The chain recombines TRBV19 with TRBJ2-1, with TRBD1 identical over 7 bases. V lost 3 bases, J lost 2 bases, and 7 bases stayed unmatched. CDR1 and CDR2 (germline): LNHDA, SQIVND (reference sequence). This CDR3 spans 16 amino acids. Here the CDR3 DNA reads TGTGCCAGTAGTATCGGGGACAGTTTCACCTACAATGAGCAGTTCTTC. It specifies CASSIGDSFTYNEQFF.

V and J are TRBV28 and TRBJ2-7, with D possibly being TRBD1 (6 bases). The length of the CDR3 is 14 residues. Germline CDR1 reads MDHEN; CDR2 reads SYDVKM. The V end was cut by 10 bases, the J end by 2 bases, with 18 bases between. For the CDR3, the DNA is TGTGCCACCCGATGGTTAGGGGGAACCTACGAGCAGTACTTC. Translating it yields CATRWLGGTYEQYF.

This clonotype has at least ten counts. The chain employs TRBV12-3 or TRBV12-4 and TRBJ2-7, with 11 positions matching TRBD2. CDR3 length: 15 residues. J gave up 1 base and V 6 bases, and 5 bases lay outside the gene matches. This chain's CDR3 is CASREGTSGSYEQYF. The CDR3 region has the DNA TGTGCCAGCAGGGAAGGGACTAGCGGATCCTACGAGCAGTACTTC.

In its sample, this clonotype was seen a few times. The rearrangement links TRBV7-2 to TRBJ2-1; TRBD2 is a possible D gene (5 bases). V was cut by 6 bases and J by 6 bases, with 15 bases left in between. The CDR3 is made up of 14 amino acids. CDR1 is SGHTA and CDR2 is FQGNSA in the germline V gene. The CDR3: CASSTDGVGNEQFF. The DNA of the CDR3 is TGTGCCAGCAGTACCGACGGGGTGGGCAATGAGCAGTTCTTC.

This clonotype was seen repeatedly, ten times or more. The chain has TRBV13 and TRBJ1-4, with D uncertain. Germline V gene sequence: CDR1 PRHDT, CDR2 FYEKMQ (reference sequence). The CDR3 consists of 20 residues. The V and J ends lost 2 bases and 3 bases respectively, with 25 bases between them. In nucleotides, the CDR3 is TGTGCCAGCAGCTTATCTGCTCGCGGCACCTCCTTAACGTCTAATGAAAAACTGTTTTTT. Translated, it gives CASSLSARGTSLTSNEKLFF.

This chain uses TRBV3-1 with TRBJ2-3; D unclear. The DNA end lines up better with TRBJ2-1; the J call may be wrong. The CDR3 contains 12 residues. The V gene's germline CDR1 is LGHDT and CDR2 YNNKEL (reference sequence). The CDR3 sequence: CASSQDLHEQFF. CDR3 nucleotides: TGTGCCAGCAGCCAAGATTTGCACGAGCAGTTCTTC.

The table lists this clonotype with many counts. This chain uses TRBV6-1 with TRBJ2-1, with 9 bases that match TRBD2. The CDR3 runs 16 residues. V lost 2 bases to trimming and J lost 10 bases; unmatched junction nucleotides: 12. The germline CDR1 and CDR2 sequences are MNHNS and SASEGT. The CDR3 loop is CASSEWASGTAGEQFF. The CDR3 DNA is TGTGCCAGCAGTGAATGGGCTAGCGGGACTGCCGGGGAGCAGTTCTTC.

J is TRBJ1-1 and V is TRBV7-9; 7 bases map to TRBD1. Germline CDR1 SEHNR, CDR2 FQNEAQ (reference sequence). This CDR3 contains 14 residues. V trimming: 4 bases; J trimming: 1 base; junction bases outside the gene matches: 3. CDR3 nucleotide sequence: TGTGCCAGCAGCTACACAGGGGAGAACACTGAAGCTTTCTTT. Translating gives CASSYTGENTEAFF. Full variable domain (missing parts from reference TRBV7-9 and TRBJ1-1): DTGVSQNPRHKITKRGQNVTFRCDPISEHNRLYWYRQTLGQGPEFLTYFQNEAQLEKSRLLSDRFSAERPKGSFSTLEIQRTEQGDSAMYLCASSYTGENTEAFFGQGTRLTVV.

This clonotype has more than one count but fewer than ten. J is TRBJ2-1 and V is TRBV6-1, with 11 bases aligning to TRBD2. CDR3 length: 18 amino acids. Trimming cost V 6 bases and J 0 bases; bases outside gene matches: 10. From germline, CDR1 is MNHNS and CDR2 SASEGT. CDR3 region: CASRSGTSGRSSYNEQFF. DNA of the CDR3: TGTGCCAGCAGATCCGGGACTAGCGGTCGGAGCTCCTACAATGAGCAGTTCTTC.

The genes are TRBV3-1 and TRBJ2-2; tentatively, D is TRBD1 or TRBD2 (6 bases each). The germline V gene encodes CDR1 LGHDT and CDR2 YNNKEL (reference sequence). V lost 4 bases and J lost 0, with 12 bases in between. The CDR3 is 16 residues long. The CDR3 spells CASSRRDISNTGELFF. CDR3 nucleotides: TGTGCCAGCAGCCGGCGGGACATCTCGAACACCGGGGAGCTGTTTTTT.

This clonotype was counted at least ten times. The J gene is TRBJ2-4, the V gene TRBV12-5; TRBD2 matches 8 bases. V gave up 4 bases and J gave up 7 bases; unmatched junction bases: 3. Germline V lookup: CDR1 LGHNT, CDR2 FRNRAP. This CDR3 has 13 amino acids. The CDR3 reads CASGSGLDNIQYF. Here the CDR3 DNA reads TGTGCTAGTGGTTCGGGACTAGATAACATTCAGTACTTC.

This clonotype was seen at least ten times. The chain has TRBV5-1 and TRBJ2-1; a weak D match, TRBD2 (5 bases). V was cut by 6 bases and J by 9 bases, with 16 bases left in between. CDR1 and CDR2 (germline): SGHRS, YFSETQ. The CDR3 sequence is 13 residues long. CDR3 in DNA: TGCGCCAGCAACTCACATAGCGATAGTGAGCAGTTCTTC. This encodes CASNSHSDSEQFF.

The chain joins TRBV29-1 to TRBJ1-5, with D possibly TRBD1 on 5 matching bases. CDR1 and CDR2 (germline): SQVTM, ANQGSEA. Trimming took off 4 bases at V and 4 bases at J, with 11 bases between the two ends. This CDR3 comprises 13 residues. CDR3 in DNA: TGCAGCGTTGCTTCAGGGTGGAATCAGCCCCAGCATTTT. Amino acid sequence: CSVASGWNQPQHF.

This clonotype was counted a few times. The chain links TRBV14 to TRBJ2-1; D not certain. CDR1 is SGHDN, CDR2 FVKESK, per germline. V was shortened by 5 bases and J by 0 bases, with 14 bases between the two germline ends. This CDR3 has 16 amino acids. DNA for the CDR3: TGTGCCAGCAGCGAATTCCCCGTCCGCTCCTACAATGAGCAGTTCTTC. The encoded protein is CASSEFPVRSYNEQFF.

This sequence joins TRBV20-1 and TRBJ1-1; D call uncertain. Germline assignment: CDR1 DFQATT and CDR2 SNEGSKA (reference sequence). The length of the CDR3 is 11 residues. With 7 bases removed from V and 0 bases from J, the gap between germline ends came to 6 bases. The DNA for the CDR3 is TGCAGTGGGAAGCTGAACACTGAAGCTTTCTTT. Residues: CSGKLNTEAFF.